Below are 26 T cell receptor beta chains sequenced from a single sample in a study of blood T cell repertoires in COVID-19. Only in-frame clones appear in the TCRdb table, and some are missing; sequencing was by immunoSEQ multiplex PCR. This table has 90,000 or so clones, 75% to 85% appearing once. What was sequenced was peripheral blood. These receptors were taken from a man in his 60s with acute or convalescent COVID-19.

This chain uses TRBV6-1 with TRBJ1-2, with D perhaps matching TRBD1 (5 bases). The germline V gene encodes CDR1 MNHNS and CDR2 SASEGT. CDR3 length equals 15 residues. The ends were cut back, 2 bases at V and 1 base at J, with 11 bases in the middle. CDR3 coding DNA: TGTGCCAGCAGTGAAAGGGGCAGAAATAACTATGGCTACACCTTC. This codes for CASSERGRNNYGYTF.

CDR3 coding DNA: TGTGCCAGCAGTTACTCCCGGGTAAAAACCTACGAGCAGTACGTC. This translates into CASSYSRVKTYEQYV. The chain uses TRBV6-7 and TRBJ2-7, with no clear D. TRBV6-7 belongs to the ORF category, with a function that is uncertain. V lost 0 bases to trimming and J lost 2 bases, with 11 bases between them. The CDR3 sequence is 15 residues long.

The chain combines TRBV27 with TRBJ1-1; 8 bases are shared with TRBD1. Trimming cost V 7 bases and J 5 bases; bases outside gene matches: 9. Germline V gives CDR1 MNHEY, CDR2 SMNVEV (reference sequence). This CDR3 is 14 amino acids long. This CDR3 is CASTNGQGGTEAFF. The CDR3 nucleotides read TGTGCCAGCACCAACGGACAGGGAGGAACTGAAGCTTTCTTT.

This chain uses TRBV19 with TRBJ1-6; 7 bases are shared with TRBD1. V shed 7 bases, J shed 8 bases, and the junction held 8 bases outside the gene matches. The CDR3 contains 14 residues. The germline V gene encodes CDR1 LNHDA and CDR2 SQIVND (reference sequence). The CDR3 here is CASNHDREDSPLHF. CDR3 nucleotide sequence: TGTGCCAGTAACCATGACAGGGAGGATTCACCCCTCCACTTT.

This CDR3 is CASSFHGTGRDGLFF. CDR3 coding DNA: TGTGCCAGTAGTTTCCACGGGACAGGGCGAGATGGACTGTTTTTT. The rearrangement links TRBV19 to TRBJ1-4; 9 bases agree with TRBD1. The germline V gene encodes CDR1 LNHDA and CDR2 SQIVND (reference sequence). CDR3 size: 15 residues. Trimming took 5 bases from V and 13 from J; bases not matched to a gene: 14.

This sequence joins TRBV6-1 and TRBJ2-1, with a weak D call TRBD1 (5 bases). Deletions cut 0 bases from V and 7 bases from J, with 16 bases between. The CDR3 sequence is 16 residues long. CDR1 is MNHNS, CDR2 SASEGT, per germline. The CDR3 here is CASSEAGASGRNEQFF. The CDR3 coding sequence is TGTGCCAGCAGTGAAGCAGGGGCGTCAGGCAGGAATGAGCAGTTCTTC.

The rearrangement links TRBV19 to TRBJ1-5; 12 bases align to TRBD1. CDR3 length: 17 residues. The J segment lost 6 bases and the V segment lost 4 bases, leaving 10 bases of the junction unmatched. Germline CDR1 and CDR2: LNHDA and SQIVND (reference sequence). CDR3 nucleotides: TGTGCCAGTAGTACCGGGACAGGGGGCCAGAGGTTTCAGCCCCAGCATTTT. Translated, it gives CASSTGTGGQRFQPQHF.

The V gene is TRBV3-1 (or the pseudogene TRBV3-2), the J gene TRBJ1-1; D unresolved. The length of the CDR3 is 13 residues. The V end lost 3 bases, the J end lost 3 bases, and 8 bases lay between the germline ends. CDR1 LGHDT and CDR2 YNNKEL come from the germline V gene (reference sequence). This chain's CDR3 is CASSQRAYTEAFF. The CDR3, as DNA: TGTGCCAGCAGCCAGAGGGCGTACACTGAAGCTTTCTTT.

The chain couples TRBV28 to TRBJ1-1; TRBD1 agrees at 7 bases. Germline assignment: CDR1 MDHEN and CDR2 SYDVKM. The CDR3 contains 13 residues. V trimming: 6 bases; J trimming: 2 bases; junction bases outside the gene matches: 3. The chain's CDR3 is CASSQGGNTEAFF. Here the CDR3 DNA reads TGTGCCAGCAGCCAGGGGGGCAACACTGAAGCTTTCTTT.

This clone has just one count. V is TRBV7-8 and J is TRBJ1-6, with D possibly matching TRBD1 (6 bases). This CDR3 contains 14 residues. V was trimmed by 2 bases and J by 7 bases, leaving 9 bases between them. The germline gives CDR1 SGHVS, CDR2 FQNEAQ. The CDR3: CASSLSQGNSPLHF. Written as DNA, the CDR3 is TGTGCCAGCAGCTTAAGTCAGGGGAATTCACCCCTCCACTTT.

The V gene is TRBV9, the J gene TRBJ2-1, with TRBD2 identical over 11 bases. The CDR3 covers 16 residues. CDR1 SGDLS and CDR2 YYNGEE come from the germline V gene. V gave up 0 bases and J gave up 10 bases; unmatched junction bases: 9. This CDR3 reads CASSVGGTSGLREQFF. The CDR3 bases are TGTGCCAGCAGCGTAGGAGGGACTAGCGGCTTGAGGGAGCAGTTCTTC.

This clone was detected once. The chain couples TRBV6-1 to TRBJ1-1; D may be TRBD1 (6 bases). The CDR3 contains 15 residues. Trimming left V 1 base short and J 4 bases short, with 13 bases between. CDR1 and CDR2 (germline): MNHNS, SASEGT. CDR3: CASSEVGGVVTEAFF. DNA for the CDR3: TGTGCCAGCAGTGAAGTTGGGGGCGTTGTCACTGAAGCTTTCTTT.

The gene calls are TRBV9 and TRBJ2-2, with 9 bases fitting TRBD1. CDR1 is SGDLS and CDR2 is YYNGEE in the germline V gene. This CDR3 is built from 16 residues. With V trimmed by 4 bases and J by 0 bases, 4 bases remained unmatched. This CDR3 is CASSFTGGANTGELFF. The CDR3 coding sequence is TGTGCCAGCAGCTTTACAGGGGGCGCGAACACCGGGGAGCTGTTTTTT.

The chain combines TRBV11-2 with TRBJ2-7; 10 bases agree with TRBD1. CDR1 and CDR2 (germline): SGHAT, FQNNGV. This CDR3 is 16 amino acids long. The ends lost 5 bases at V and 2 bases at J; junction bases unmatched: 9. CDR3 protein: CASSARGTGVTYEQYV. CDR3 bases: TGTGCCAGCAGCGCTAGAGGGACAGGGGTTACCTACGAGCAGTACGTC.

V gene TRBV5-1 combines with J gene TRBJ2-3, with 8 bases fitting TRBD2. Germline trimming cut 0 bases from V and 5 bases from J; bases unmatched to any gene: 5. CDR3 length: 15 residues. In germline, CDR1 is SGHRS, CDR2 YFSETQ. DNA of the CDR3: TGCGCCAGCAGCTTGGCGGGGGGGCCCCGAGATACGCAGTATTTT. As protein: CASSLAGGPRDTQYF.

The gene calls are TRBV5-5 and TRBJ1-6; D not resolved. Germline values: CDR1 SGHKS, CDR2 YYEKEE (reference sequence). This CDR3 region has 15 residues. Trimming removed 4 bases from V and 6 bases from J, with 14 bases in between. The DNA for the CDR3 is TGTGCCAGCAGCGAAATCCCCAGGATTAATTCACCCCTCCACTTT. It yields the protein CASSEIPRINSPLHF.

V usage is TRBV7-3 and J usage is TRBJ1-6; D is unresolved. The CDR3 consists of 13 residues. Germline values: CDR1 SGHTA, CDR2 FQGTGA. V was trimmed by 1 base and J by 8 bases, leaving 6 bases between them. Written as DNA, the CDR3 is TGTGCCAGCAGCTTAAATGGAGATTCACCCCTCCACTTT. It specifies CASSLNGDSPLHF.

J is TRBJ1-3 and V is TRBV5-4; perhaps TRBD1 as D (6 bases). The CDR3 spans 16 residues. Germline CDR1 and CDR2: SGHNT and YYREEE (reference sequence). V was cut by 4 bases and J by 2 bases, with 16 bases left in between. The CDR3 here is CASSLDIQGTGNTIYF. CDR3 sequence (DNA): TGTGCCAGCAGCCTCGATATACAGGGAACTGGAAACACCATATATTTT.

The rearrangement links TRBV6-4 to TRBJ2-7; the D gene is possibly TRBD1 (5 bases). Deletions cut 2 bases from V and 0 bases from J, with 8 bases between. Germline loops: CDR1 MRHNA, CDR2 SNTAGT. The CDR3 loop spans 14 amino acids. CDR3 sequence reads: CASSDQQVSYEQYV. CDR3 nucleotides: TGTGCCAGCAGTGACCAACAGGTCTCCTACGAGCAGTACGTC.

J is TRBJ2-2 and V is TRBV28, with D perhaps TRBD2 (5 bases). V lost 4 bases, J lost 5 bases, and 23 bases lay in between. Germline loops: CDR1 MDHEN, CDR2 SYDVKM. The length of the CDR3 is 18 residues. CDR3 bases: TGTGCCAGCAGTTCCAACCCCTATAGCTCCGGGAAAACCGGGGAGCTGTTTTTT. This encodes CASSSNPYSSGKTGELFF.

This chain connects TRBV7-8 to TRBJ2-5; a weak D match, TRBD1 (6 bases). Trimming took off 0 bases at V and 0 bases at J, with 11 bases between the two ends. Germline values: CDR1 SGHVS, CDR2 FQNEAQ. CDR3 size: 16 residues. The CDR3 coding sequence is TGTGCCAGCAGCTTAGCGCTAAGGACAGACCAAGAGACCCAGTACTTC. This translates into CASSLALRTDQETQYF.

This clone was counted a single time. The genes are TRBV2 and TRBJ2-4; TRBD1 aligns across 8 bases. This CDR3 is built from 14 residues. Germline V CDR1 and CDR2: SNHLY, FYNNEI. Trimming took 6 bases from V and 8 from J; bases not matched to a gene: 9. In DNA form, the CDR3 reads TGTGCCAGCAGCGTACAGGGGGTTCGGTACATTCAGTACTTC. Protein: CASSVQGVRYIQYF.

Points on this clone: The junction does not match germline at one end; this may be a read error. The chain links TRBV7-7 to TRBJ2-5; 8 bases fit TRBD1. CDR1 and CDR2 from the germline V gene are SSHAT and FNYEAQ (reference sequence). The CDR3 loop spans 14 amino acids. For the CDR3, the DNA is TGTGCTAGCAGCCCCCAGGGGGCTCAAGAGACCCAGTACTTC. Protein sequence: CASSPQGAQETQYF.

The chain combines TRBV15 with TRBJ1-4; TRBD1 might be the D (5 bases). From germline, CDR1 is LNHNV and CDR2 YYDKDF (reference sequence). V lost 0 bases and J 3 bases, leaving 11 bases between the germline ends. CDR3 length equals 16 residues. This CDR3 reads CATSRDLGEANEKLFF. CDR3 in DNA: TGTGCCACCAGCAGAGATCTGGGGGAGGCTAATGAAAAACTGTTTTTT.

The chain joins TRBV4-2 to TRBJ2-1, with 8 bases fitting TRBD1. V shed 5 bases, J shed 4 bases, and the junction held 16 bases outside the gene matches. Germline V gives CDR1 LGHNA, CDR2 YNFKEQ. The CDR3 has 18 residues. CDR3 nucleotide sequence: TGTGCCAGCAGCGGACAGGGTCCCGAAGCCTTTTCATACAATGAGCAGTTCTTC. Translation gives CASSGQGPEAFSYNEQFF.

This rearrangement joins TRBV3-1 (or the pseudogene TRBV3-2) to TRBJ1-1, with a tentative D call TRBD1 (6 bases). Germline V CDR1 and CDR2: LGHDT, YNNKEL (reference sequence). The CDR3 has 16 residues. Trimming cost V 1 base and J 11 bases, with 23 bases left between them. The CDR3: CASSQGLVGAGGLAFF. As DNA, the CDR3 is TGTGCCAGCAGCCAAGGTTTGGTGGGGGCTGGGGGTCTCGCTTTCTTT.